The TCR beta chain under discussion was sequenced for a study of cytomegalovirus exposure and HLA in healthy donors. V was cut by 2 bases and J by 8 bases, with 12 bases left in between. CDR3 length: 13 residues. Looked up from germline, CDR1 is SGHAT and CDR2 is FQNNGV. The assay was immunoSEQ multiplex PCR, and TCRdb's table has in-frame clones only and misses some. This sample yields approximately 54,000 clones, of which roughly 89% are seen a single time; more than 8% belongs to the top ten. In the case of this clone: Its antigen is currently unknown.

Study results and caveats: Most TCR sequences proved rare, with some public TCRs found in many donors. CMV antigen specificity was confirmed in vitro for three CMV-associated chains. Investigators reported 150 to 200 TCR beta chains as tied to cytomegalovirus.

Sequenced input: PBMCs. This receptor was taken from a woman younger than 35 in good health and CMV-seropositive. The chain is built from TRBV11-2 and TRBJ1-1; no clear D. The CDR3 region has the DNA TGTGCCAGCAGCTTAATCCGTAGCGCGGAAGCTTTCTTT. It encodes CASSLIRSAEAFF.